This T cell receptor (beta chain) comes out of a study of T cell responses to AZD1222 COVID-19 vaccine. Profiled with immunoSEQ multiplex PCR; TCRdb holds only in-frame clones, not every one. The repertoire holds roughly 120,000 clones, roughly 89% seen once, with almost 4.5% in the top ten. The origin of this receptor is an adult in good health. The starting material was peripheral blood, obtained on day 0 of AZD1222 vaccination.

CDR3 loop: CASSRGQDPYGYTF. The CDR3 nucleotides read TGTGCCAGCAGCCGGGGACAGGACCCGTATGGCTACACCTTC. This chain joins TRBV7-8 and TRBJ1-2, with 8 bases identical to TRBD1. V was pared by 5 bases and J by 5 bases, with 7 bases of the junction left unmatched. There are 14 residues in the CDR3. CDR1 is SGHVS, CDR2 FQNEAQ, per germline.